This is a list of T cell receptor beta chains from one sample in a study of cytomegalovirus exposure and HLA in healthy donors. TCRdb keeps only in-frame clones here, not all; method: immunoSEQ multiplex PCR. The table lists 200,000 or so clones, over 65% of them singletons. The sample consisted of PBMCs. Receptor source: a man aged 18 to 30 in good health and CMV-seronegative. Both conserved end residues are part of each CDR3. A D gene is named only where the DNA matches it firmly. The size entry is marked missing in some rows and otherwise reads once, few, many or a size class.

v_gene	d_gene	j_gene	abundance	CDR3aa	CDR3nt
TRBV6-1	TRBD1	TRBJ1-1	few	CASSERQGGPEAFF	TGTGCCAGCAGTGAGAGACAGGGTGGGCCTGAAGCTTTCTTT
TRBV5-1	-	TRBJ2-7	-	CASSLRREPYEQYF	TGCGCCAGCAGCTTGCGGCGGGAACCCTACGAGCAGTACTTC
TRBV27	-	TRBJ2-7	few	CASSPGWELGEQYF	TGTGCCAGCAGTCCCGGGTGGGAGTTGGGCGAGCAGTACTTC
TRBV2	-	TRBJ2-7	-	CASSFEPGGEYF	TGTGCCAGCAGCTTCGAACCCGGAGGGGAGTACTTC
TRBV30	TRBD2	TRBJ2-1	few	CASRGLADNEQFF	TGTGCCTCCAGGGGACTAGCGGACAATGAGCAGTTCTTC
TRBV7-2	-	TRBJ2-7	-	CASSLAPGYEQYF	TGTGCCAGCAGCTTAGCCCCAGGCTACGAGCAGTACTTC
TRBV27	-	TRBJ1-2	few	CASRGGTPWYGYTF	TGTGCCAGCAGGGGCGGGACCCCCTGGTATGGCTACACCTTC
TRBV29-1	TRBD1	TRBJ2-7	-	CSVLQSQGAGYEQYF	TGCAGCGTTCTACAATCACAGGGGGCCGGCTACGAGCAGTACTTC
TRBV7-9	-	TRBJ1-2	-	CSSSLVGRGAHGYTF	TGTTCCAGCAGCTTAGTGGGCAGGGGAGCCCATGGCTACACCTTC
TRBV2	TRBD2	TRBJ2-7	-	CASSDDLAGAYEQYF	TGTGCCAGCAGTGATGATCTCGCGGGGGCCTACGAGCAGTACTTC
TRBV5-6	-	TRBJ1-1	-	CASSLVRSGGTEAFF	TGTGCCAGCAGCCTGGTACGGAGCGGGGGCACTGAAGCTTTCTTT
TRBV5-1	TRBD1	TRBJ2-7	few	CASSLREGGTGAYEQYF	TGCGCCAGCAGCCTTCGGGAAGGGGGGACAGGGGCGTACGAGCAGTACTTC
TRBV21-1	-	TRBJ2-7	-	CASSIDLTYEQYF	TGTGCCAGCAGCATTGACTTGACGTACGAGCAGTACTTC
TRBV7-2	TRBD2	TRBJ2-3	-	CASSLGTSGRATDTQYF	TGTGCCAGCAGCTTAGGAACTAGCGGGAGGGCCACAGATACGCAGTATTTT
TRBV9	-	TRBJ2-5	-	CASSVGVAAGETQYF	TGTGCCAGCAGCGTAGGGGTAGCGGCGGGGGAGACCCAGTACTTC
TRBV30	TRBD1	TRBJ1-2	-	CAGRGQNNYGYTF	TGTGCCGGACGGGGACAGAATAACTATGGCTACACCTTC
TRBV6-1	-	TRBJ2-7	once	CASSDGSTFTYEQYF	TGTGCCAGCAGTGATGGTTCGACTTTTACCTACGAGCAGTACTTC
TRBV7-2	TRBD1	TRBJ2-7	-	CASSDTGGYEQYF	TGTGCCAGCAGTGATACAGGGGGATACGAGCAGTACTTC
TRBV28	-	TRBJ2-7	-	CAASTPGTGAYEQYF	TGTGCCGCCAGCACCCCCGGGACGGGGGCCTACGAGCAGTACTTC
TRBV30	-	TRBJ2-7	-	CAWSLGPLGEQYF	TGTGCCTGGAGTTTGGGGCCCCTGGGGGAGCAGTACTTC
TRBV11-2	TRBD1	TRBJ2-7	-	CASTSDRGLYEQYF	TGTGCCAGCACCTCCGACAGGGGGCTCTACGAGCAGTACTTC
TRBV6-6	TRBD1	TRBJ2-7	-	CASSYFTGGNEQYF	TGTGCCAGCAGTTACTTTACAGGGGGGAACGAGCAGTACTTC
TRBV5-1	TRBD2	TRBJ2-2	-	CASSWGSSGITGELFF	TGCGCCAGCAGCTGGGGTAGTAGCGGGATAACCGGGGAGCTGTTTTTT
TRBV9	TRBD1	TRBJ1-3	-	CASSVGGRGPGNTIYF	TGTGCCAGCAGCGTAGGGGGCAGGGGGCCTGGAAACACCATATATTTT
TRBV18	-	TRBJ1-4	-	CASSPRQRDERLFF	TGTGCCAGCTCACCAAGACAGCGGGATGAACGTCTGTTTTTT
TRBV2	TRBD1	TRBJ1-6	-	CASKGTGVSPLHF	TGTGCCAGCAAGGGGACAGGGGTGTCACCCCTCCACTTT
TRBV28	-	TRBJ1-1	-	CASSLFRGNTEAFF	TGTGCCAGCAGTTTATTCAGGGGAAACACTGAAGCTTTCTTT
TRBV7-9	-	TRBJ1-4	-	CASSLAQQPEKLFF	TGTGCCAGCAGCTTAGCGCAACAGCCCGAAAAACTGTTTTTT
TRBV15	-	TRBJ1-5	-	CATSREPGGNQPQHF	TGTGCCACCAGCAGAGAACCAGGCGGCAATCAGCCCCAGCATTTT
TRBV19	-	TRBJ2-3	-	CASRTDFTDTQYF	TGTGCCAGTAGGACGGACTTCACAGATACGCAGTATTTT
TRBV9	-	TRBJ1-4	-	CASSARVGGEKLFF	TGTGCCAGCAGCGCTAGGGTGGGAGGTGAAAAACTGTTTTTT
TRBV10-2	-	TRBJ2-5	-	CASWSGETQYF	TGCGCCAGCTGGAGCGGAGAGACCCAGTACTTC
TRBV13	TRBD2	TRBJ2-3	few	CASSMGLAGGGTDTQYF	TGTGCCAGCAGCATGGGACTAGCGGGAGGGGGCACAGATACGCAGTATTTT
TRBV7-2	TRBD1	TRBJ2-3	-	CASSDDRGSTDTQYF	TGTGCCAGCAGCGACGACAGGGGTAGCACAGATACGCAGTATTTT
TRBV5-4	TRBD2	TRBJ2-5	-	CASSLAGGWETQYF	TGTGCCAGCAGCTTGGCCGGGGGGTGGGAGACCCAGTACTTC
TRBV29-1	-	TRBJ2-7	once	CSVESNYEQYF	TGCAGCGTTGAAAGCAACTACGAGCAGTACTTC
TRBV9	TRBD2	TRBJ2-5	-	CASSVATSGGQETQYF	TGTGCCAGCAGCGTAGCGACTAGCGGGGGTCAAGAGACCCAGTACTTC
TRBV12-5	TRBD2	TRBJ2-1	-	CASGGTSGFNEQFF	TGTGCTAGTGGGGGGACTAGCGGCTTTAATGAGCAGTTCTTC
TRBV4-2	TRBD2	TRBJ2-7	-	CASSHGTSGASYEQYF	TGTGCCAGCAGCCATGGGACTAGCGGAGCCTCCTACGAGCAGTACTTC
TRBV13	TRBD2	TRBJ2-3	once	CASSSSGRPDTQYF	TGTGCCAGCAGCTCAAGCGGGAGGCCCGATACGCAGTATTTT
TRBV15	TRBD1	TRBJ1-4	-	CATSREATGTGAKLFF	TGTGCCACCAGCAGAGAGGCCACAGGGACAGGGGCAAAACTGTTTTTT
TRBV5-1	TRBD1	TRBJ1-1	once	CASSATGGNTEAFF	TGCGCCAGCAGCGCGACAGGGGGGAACACTGAAGCTTTCTTT
TRBV14	TRBD1	TRBJ2-7	-	CAKGGTGSYEQYF	TGTGCCAAGGGCGGGACAGGGTCTTACGAGCAGTACTTC
TRBV14	-	TRBJ2-3	once	CASSPSRPDTQYF	TGTGCCAGCAGTCCAAGCCGCCCAGATACGCAGTATTTT
TRBV5-1	-	TRBJ1-2	-	CASSLADGRGYGYTF	TGCGCCAGCAGCTTGGCCGACGGCAGGGGCTATGGCTACACCTTC
TRBV9	-	TRBJ2-5	-	CASSPSIKETQYF	TGTGCCAGCAGCCCCAGTATAAAGGAGACCCAGTACTTC
TRBV7-8	TRBD2	TRBJ2-5	few	CASSLVGTIEETQYF	TGTGCCAGCAGCTTAGTCGGGACTATCGAGGAGACCCAGTACTTC
TRBV7-2	TRBD1	TRBJ1-1	-	CASSSQGTGVYTEAFF	TGTGCCAGCAGCTCCCAGGGGACAGGGGTATACACTGAAGCTTTCTTT